Described below is a single T cell receptor (beta chain) sequence and its context. Trimming at V came to 8 bases and at J to 6 bases, leaving 13 bases not matched to a gene. The CDR3 length is 16 residues. CDR1 and CDR2 (germline): SGHNT, YENEEA. Clones were sequenced by immunoSEQ multiplex PCR, and TCRdb holds only the in-frame ones, with some missing. The data contain tens of thousands of clones, just over 85% of them seen just once; the ten biggest clones take up around 2%. This entry belongs to a study of OX40 agonist ivuxolimab in advanced cancers. This TCR derives from an adult with an advanced solid tumor such as melanoma, head and neck, liver or kidney cancer. The gene calls are TRBV11-3 and TRBJ2-4; 10 bases align to TRBD2. The specimen was CD4+ or CD8+ T cells sorted from blood, collected in a trial of the OX40 agonist ivuxolimab. The CDR3 region is CASGDGVAGGGNIQYF. CDR3 DNA: TGTGCCAGCGGGGATGGGGTAGCGGGAGGTGGAAACATTCAGTACTTC.